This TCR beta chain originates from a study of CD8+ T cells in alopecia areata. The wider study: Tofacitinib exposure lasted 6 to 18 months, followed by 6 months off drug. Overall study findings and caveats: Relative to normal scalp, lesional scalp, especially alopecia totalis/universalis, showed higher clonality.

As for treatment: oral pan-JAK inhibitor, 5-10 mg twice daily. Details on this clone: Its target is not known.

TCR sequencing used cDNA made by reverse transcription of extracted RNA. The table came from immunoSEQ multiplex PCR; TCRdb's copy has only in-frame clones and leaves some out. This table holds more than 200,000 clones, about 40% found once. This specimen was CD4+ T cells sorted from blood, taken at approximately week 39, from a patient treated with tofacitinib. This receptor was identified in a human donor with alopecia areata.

In DNA, the CDR3 is TGCAGCGTTGAAATCGTAGATACGCAGTATTTT. It encodes CSVEIVDTQYF. This chain connects TRBV29-1 to TRBJ2-3; D is ambiguous. This CDR3 spans 11 amino acids. Germline loops: CDR1 SQVTM, CDR2 ANQGSEA. V gave up 2 bases and J gave up 5 bases, with 5 bases separating them.